This TCR beta chain emerged from a study of Ad26.COV2.S vaccination and SARS-CoV-2 variants. Study outcomes and limitations: The analyses of TCR breadth and depth may have understated the size of total T cell responses.

Of note for this clone: Its cognate antigen is unknown.

Only in-frame clones appear in the TCRdb table, and some are missing; sequencing was by immunoSEQ multiplex PCR. This sample has some 640,000 clones, with more than 80% found just once. V gave up 2 bases and J gave up 4 bases, with 14 bases separating them. The CDR3 length is 15 residues. Germline CDR1 is LGHNA and CDR2 is YNFKEQ. Documented treatment: some 20 received Ad26.COV2.S at low or high dose, single or two shots; roughly five received placebo; per-sample allocation not given. Sampling was done on day 63 after the first vaccine or placebo injection. Whoever gave the sample was an adult aged 18-55 years in Boston. Ad26.COV2.S expressed prefusion-stabilized spike from the original Wuhan strain.

The source is a person aged 18 to 65 who received the Ad26.COV2.S COVID-19 vaccine or a placebo. The chain recombines TRBV4-2 with TRBJ1-1; possible D gene TRBD1, 5 bases. Sequenced material: peripheral blood, taken in a trial of Ad26.COV2.S vaccine versus placebo. The CDR3: CASSQSMGGSTEAFF. In DNA, the CDR3 is TGTGCCAGCAGCCAAAGTATGGGGGGTAGCACTGAAGCTTTCTTT.